Following are 32 T cell receptor beta chains from one sample sequenced in a study of blood T cell repertoires in COVID-19. Assay: immunoSEQ multiplex PCR; the TCRdb copy retains only in-frame clones and omits some. The table includes about 200,000 clones, over 80% detected once. The sequenced material came from peripheral blood. All receptors derive from a man aged 55 to 70 with COVID-19, enrolled during active disease.

CDR3 DNA: TGTGCCAGCACCGGGACAGCGACAGCAGATACGCAGTATTTT. It encodes CASTGTATADTQYF. The chain is built from TRBV9 and TRBJ2-3; 7 bases match TRBD1. The CDR3 extends over 14 amino acids. Per the germline V gene, CDR1 is SGDLS and CDR2 is YYNGEE. Trimming removed 6 bases from V and 4 bases from J; junction bases left unmatched: 8.

In this sample, this clone turned up a few times. V usage is TRBV28 and J usage is TRBJ2-6, with 8 bases matching TRBD1. The V segment lost 2 bases and the J segment 2 bases; nucleotides outside the gene matches: 5. Germline lookup yields CDR1 MDHEN and CDR2 SYDVKM. The CDR3 spans 17 residues. The CDR3 nucleotides read TGTGCCAGCAGTTTAAAGAAGACAGGGGCTGGGGCCAACGTCCTGACTTTC. Its translation is CASSLKKTGAGANVLTF.

J is TRBJ2-7 and V is TRBV7-9, with TRBD2 matching over 11 bases. The CDR3 is made up of 15 amino acids. CDR1 is SEHNR, CDR2 FQNEAQ, per germline (reference sequence). The junction had 4 bases not matched to a gene; V was cut back by 1 base and J by 5 bases. CDR3 amino acids: CASSLGGLAAHEQYF. The CDR3 coding sequence is TGTGCCAGCAGCTTAGGGGGACTAGCGGCCCACGAGCAGTACTTC.

The chain is built from TRBV11-2 and TRBJ2-7; 12 bases are shared with TRBD1. CDR3 length equals 14 residues. The germline gives CDR1 SGHAT, CDR2 FQNNGV. Trimming took 5 bases from V and 4 from J; bases not matched to a gene: 3. Here the CDR3 reads CASSRDRGRYEQYF. DNA for the CDR3: TGTGCCAGCAGCCGGGACAGGGGGCGATACGAGCAGTACTTC. Combining the CDR3 with reference TRBV11-2 and TRBJ2-7 gives the whole variable domain EAGVAQSPRYKIIEKRQSVAFWCNPISGHATLYWYQQILGQGPKLLIQFQNNGVVDDSQLPKDRFSAERLKGVDSTLKIQPAKLEDSAVYLCASSRDRGRYEQYFGPGTRLTVT.

Only a few counts were recorded for this clone. The V gene is TRBV2, the J gene TRBJ1-5, with unresolved D. Trimming removed 4 bases at V and 3 bases at J, with 4 bases between. The CDR3 contains 12 residues. Germline CDR1 is SNHLY and CDR2 is FYNNEI. The CDR3, as DNA: TGTGCCAGCAGTGCTTTCAATCAGCCCCAGCATTTT. Translation: CASSAFNQPQHF.

The J gene is TRBJ2-7, the V gene TRBV6-1; D is possibly TRBD2 (6 bases). With 2 bases removed from V and 3 bases from J, the gap between germline ends came to 29 bases. Per the germline V gene, CDR1 is MNHNS and CDR2 is SASEGT. CDR3 length equals 20 residues. CDR3: CASSETVRTTYHAIHYEQYF. CDR3 DNA: TGTGCCAGCAGTGAAACGGTGAGGACTACCTATCACGCTATTCACTACGAGCAGTACTTC.

This sequence joins TRBV3-1 (or the pseudogene TRBV3-2) and TRBJ2-5, with 7 bases lining up with TRBD1. The V segment lost 5 bases and the J segment 2 bases; nucleotides outside the gene matches: 8. This CDR3 has 15 amino acids. Germline V CDR1 and CDR2: LGHDT, YNNKEL (reference sequence). Here the CDR3 DNA reads TGTGCCAGCAGCTTAGGGGGCGGCTCTCAAGAGACCCAGTACTTC. Translated, it gives CASSLGGGSQETQYF.

The rearrangement joins TRBV6-2 or TRBV6-3 to TRBJ1-3; 8 positions match TRBD1. The ends lost 4 bases at V and 0 bases at J; junction bases unmatched: 5. The CDR3 sequence is 16 residues long. CDR1 is MNHEY and CDR2 is SVGEGT in the germline V gene. CDR3 sequence (DNA): TGTGCCAGCAGTTCGGGACAGGTTTACTCTGGAAACACCATATATTTT. Its protein is CASSSGQVYSGNTIYF.

The CDR3 region has the DNA TGTGCCAGCAGCCACAGAATTCAGGGGGACACTGAAGCTTTCTTT. Its protein is CASSHRIQGDTEAFF. V gene TRBV3-1 (or the pseudogene TRBV3-2) combines with J gene TRBJ1-1, with 7 nucleotides matching TRBD1. In germline, CDR1 is LGHDT, CDR2 YNNKEL (reference sequence). CDR3 length: 15 residues. With 3 bases clipped from V and 3 bases from J, the junction kept 7 bases outside the gene matches.

The chain combines TRBV5-4 with TRBJ2-3, with D possibly TRBD2 on 5 matching bases. Germline V gives CDR1 SGHNT, CDR2 YYREEE (reference sequence). With 4 bases removed from V and 5 bases from J, the gap between germline ends came to 14 bases. The CDR3 sequence is 14 residues long. The CDR3 DNA is TGTGCCAGCAGCCGTGAGGGTTGGGAAGATACGCAGTATTTT. Protein sequence: CASSREGWEDTQYF.

This rearrangement joins TRBV7-8 to TRBJ1-2; 10 bases align to TRBD1. This CDR3 contains 15 residues. The germline CDR1 and CDR2 sequences are SGHVS and FQNEAQ. V gave up 1 base and J gave up 3 bases; unmatched junction bases: 2. The CDR3 spells CASSLGQGAYYGYTF. As DNA, the CDR3 is TGTGCCAGCAGCTTAGGACAGGGGGCCTACTATGGCTACACCTTC. Variable domain in full (rest from reference TRBV7-8 and TRBJ1-2): GAGVSQSPRYKVAKRGQDVALRCDPISGHVSLFWYQQALGQGPEFLTYFQNEAQLDKSGLPSDRFFAERPEGSVSTLKIQRTQQEDSAVYLCASSLGQGAYYGYTFGSGTRLTVV.

The chain joins TRBV15 to TRBJ1-5; 9 nucleotides line up with TRBD1. J lost 5 bases, V lost 6 bases, and 5 bases had no gene match. The CDR3 covers 14 residues. Germline V lookup: CDR1 LNHNV, CDR2 YYDKDF (reference sequence). The CDR3 DNA reads TGTGCCACCAGACCGGGACAGGGATATCAGCCCCAGCATTTT. This codes for CATRPGQGYQPQHF.

This clone has just one count. This sequence joins TRBV30 and TRBJ1-1; D remains unclear. V lost 3 bases and J lost 7, with 12 bases in between. Germline lookup yields CDR1 GTSNPN and CDR2 SVGIG (reference sequence). The CDR3 totals 12 residues. CDR3 DNA: TGTGCCTGGAGGGGCCCCAGACGTGAAGCTTTCTTT. This codes for CAWRGPRREAFF. Full variable domain (missing parts from reference TRBV30 and TRBJ1-1): SQTIHQWPATLVQPVGSPLSLECTVEGTSNPNLYWYRQAAGRGLQLLFYSVGIGQISSEVPQNLSASRPQDRQFILSSKKLLLSDSGFYLCAWRGPRREAFFGQGTRLTVV.

As for this clone: This CDR3 is also generated by other DNA sequences in the sample. The chain uses TRBV6-5 and TRBJ2-3, with D possibly TRBD2 on 7 matching bases. Germline CDR1 MNHEY, CDR2 SVGAGI. This CDR3 has 15 residues. Trimming left V 5 bases short and J 0 bases short, with 12 bases between. The CDR3 reads CASSRGGTSTDTQYF. For the CDR3, the DNA is TGTGCCAGCAGTAGGGGGGGCACTAGCACAGATACGCAGTATTTT.

The chain combines TRBV2 with TRBJ2-1, with 8 bases matching TRBD1. Germline loops: CDR1 SNHLY, CDR2 FYNNEI. This CDR3 has 14 amino acids. J was trimmed by 7 bases and V by 2 bases; bases with no gene match: 4. In DNA form, the CDR3 reads TGTGCCAGCAGTGAATGGACAGGGCGTAATGAGCAGTTCTTC. Amino acid sequence: CASSEWTGRNEQFF. Based on the CDR3 plus reference TRBV2 and TRBJ2-1, the full variable domain is EPEVTQTPSHQVTQMGQEVILRCVPISNHLYFYWYRQILGQKVEFLVSFYNNEISEKSEIFDDQFSVERPDGSNFTLKIRSTKLEDSAMYFCASSEWTGRNEQFFGPGTRLTVL.

This chain connects TRBV5-1 to TRBJ2-1; possible D gene TRBD2, 6 bases. Germline assignment: CDR1 SGHRS and CDR2 YFSETQ. This CDR3 is built from 15 residues. V was shortened by 0 bases and J by 6 bases, with 13 bases between the two germline ends. CDR3 DNA: TGCGCCAGCAGCTTGGGGAGGGGCGTCAGCAATGAGCAGTTCTTC. It codes for CASSLGRGVSNEQFF.

The chain couples TRBV7-8 to TRBJ1-4; 10 nucleotides align to TRBD1. V trimming: 5 bases; J trimming: 2 bases; junction bases outside the gene matches: 5. Germline lookup yields CDR1 SGHVS and CDR2 FQNEAQ. CDR3 length equals 16 residues. CDR3 nucleotides: TGTGCCAGCAGCCGACGGGGACAGGGGACTAATGAAAAACTGTTTTTT. Its protein product is CASSRRGQGTNEKLFF.

The CDR3 loop reads CASSTRSGSASYNEQFF. The CDR3 DNA reads TGCGCCAGCAGCACAAGGAGCGGGAGCGCCTCCTACAATGAGCAGTTCTTC. V and J are TRBV5-1 and TRBJ2-1; 8 bases are shared with TRBD2. Germline values: CDR1 SGHRS, CDR2 YFSETQ. V lost 4 bases to trimming and J lost 0 bases; unmatched junction nucleotides: 9. The CDR3 extends over 17 amino acids.

The chain combines TRBV18 with TRBJ1-2; weak D call: TRBD1 (6 bases). CDR1 is KGHSH, CDR2 LQKENI, per germline. V lost 6 bases to trimming and J lost 6 bases, with 14 bases between them. This CDR3 contains 13 residues. The CDR3 reads CASSPRTEDGYTF. DNA of the CDR3: TGTGCCAGCTCCCCCCGGACAGAGGATGGCTACACCTTC. Drawing the rest from reference TRBV18 and TRBJ1-2, the complete variable domain is NAGVMQNPRHLVRRRGQEARLRCSPMKGHSHVYWYRQLPEEGLKFMVYLQKENIIDESGMPKERFSAEFPKEGPSILRIQQVVRGDSAAYFCASSPRTEDGYTFGSGTRLTVV.

This clone was detected a few times. V gene TRBV6-5 combines with J gene TRBJ2-7, with TRBD2 identical over 11 bases. The trim removed 6 bases at V and 3 bases at J, leaving 7 bases unmatched. The CDR3 loop spans 15 amino acids. CDR1 MNHEY and CDR2 SVGAGI come from the germline V gene. The CDR3 DNA reads TGTGCCAGCAGGAAAGCGGGACTAGCGGTCTACGAGCAGTACTTC. Amino acids: CASRKAGLAVYEQYF.

The chain uses TRBV30 and TRBJ2-6; 7 positions agree with TRBD1. The germline CDR1 and CDR2 sequences are GTSNPN and SVGIG (reference sequence). J was trimmed by 1 base and V by 6 bases; bases with no gene match: 9. This CDR3 spans 16 amino acids. CDR3 bases: TGTGCCTGTAAGGGACAGTTTGGGTCTGGGGCCAACGTCCTGACTTTC. Its translation: CACKGQFGSGANVLTF.

CDR3 DNA sequence: TGTGCCAGCAGTACCGGGACATTTAATCAGCCCCAGCATTTT. Its protein is CASSTGTFNQPQHF. The J gene is TRBJ1-5, the V gene TRBV2, with D possibly being TRBD1 (6 bases). This CDR3 comprises 14 residues. The V and J ends lost 5 bases and 4 bases respectively, with 12 bases between them. Germline values: CDR1 SNHLY, CDR2 FYNNEI.

The gene calls are TRBV3-1 (or the pseudogene TRBV3-2) and TRBJ2-1, with 8 bases aligning to TRBD2. Germline CDR1 reads LGHDT; CDR2 reads YNNKEL (reference sequence). Trimming took 2 bases from V and 7 from J; bases not matched to a gene: 13. The CDR3 extends over 17 amino acids. This chain's CDR3 is CASSQKRGAGGRNEQFF. CDR3 nucleotides: TGTGCCAGCAGCCAAAAACGGGGGGCGGGAGGCAGGAATGAGCAGTTCTTC.

The chain combines TRBV30 with TRBJ1-2; 7 bases match TRBD1. The CDR3 consists of 15 residues. CDR1 and CDR2 from the germline V gene are GTSNPN and SVGIG (reference sequence). V was clipped by 3 bases and J by 7 bases; unmatched bases: 14. The DNA for the CDR3 is TGTGCCTGGAGCCGGGACAGACTCGTCATCCGTGGCTACACCTTC. Translating it yields CAWSRDRLVIRGYTF.

This chain connects TRBV3-1 (or the pseudogene TRBV3-2) to TRBJ1-2; 8 bases fit TRBD1. The germline V gene has CDR1 LGHDT and CDR2 YNNKEL (reference sequence). V shed 8 bases and J 2 bases; nucleotides not matched to a gene: 16. CDR3 size: 17 residues. The CDR3 DNA follows: TGTGCCAGCTCCGAGGTTCTTCAGGGGGCATTGAACTATGGCTACACCTTC. Amino acid sequence: CASSEVLQGALNYGYTF.

This chain links TRBV5-1 with TRBJ1-4; D is uncertain. Germline V gene data show CDR1 as SGHRS and CDR2 as YFSETQ. The CDR3 totals 14 residues. The V gene lost 4 bases and the J gene lost 4 bases, with 11 bases spanning the gap. The CDR3 sequence is CASSMTRLNEKLFF. The CDR3 nucleotides are TGCGCCAGCAGCATGACACGGCTTAATGAAAAACTGTTTTTT.

This chain connects TRBV19 to TRBJ1-5, with TRBD1 as a possible D gene (5 bases). Trimming stripped 10 bases from V and 4 bases from J, with 23 bases between. This CDR3 is 16 amino acids long. Germline lookup yields CDR1 LNHDA and CDR2 SQIVND (reference sequence). The CDR3 nucleotides are TGTGCCATTAACAACCCACTTGGGGGGGGGAATCAGCCCCAGCATTTT. Translation: CAINNPLGGGNQPQHF. Full variable domain (missing parts from reference TRBV19 and TRBJ1-5): DGGITQSPKYLFRKEGQNVTLSCEQNLNHDAMYWYRQDPGQGLRLIYYSQIVNDFQKGDIAEGYSVSREKKESFPLTVTSAQKNPTAFYLCAINNPLGGGNQPQHFGDGTRLSIL.

The rearrangement uses TRBV28 and TRBJ1-1; 7 bases fit TRBD1. This CDR3 has 15 amino acids. The trim removed 9 bases at V and 6 bases at J, leaving 16 bases unmatched. Germline V gene lookup returns CDR1 MDHEN and CDR2 SYDVKM. The CDR3 sequence: CASGTYRGQLAEAFF. CDR3 nucleotides: TGTGCCAGTGGAACCTACAGGGGACAATTGGCTGAAGCTTTCTTT.

The J gene is TRBJ2-7, the V gene TRBV3-1 (or the pseudogene TRBV3-2); maybe TRBD1 (5 bases). The CDR3 has 14 amino acids. The germline V and J ends were trimmed by 4 bases and 3 bases, with 13 bases remaining between them. CDR1 and CDR2 (germline): LGHDT, YNNKEL (reference sequence). CDR3 region: CASSLGQGNYEQYF. The CDR3 nucleotides are TGTGCCAGCAGCCTAGGCCAGGGCAACTACGAGCAGTACTTC.

The chain couples TRBV2 to TRBJ1-6, with a tentative D call TRBD1 (5 bases). Germline CDR1 and CDR2: SNHLY and FYNNEI. The ends were cut back, 5 bases at V and 7 bases at J, with 9 bases in the middle. The CDR3 runs to 13 residues. The CDR3 region is CASSPGLNSPLHF. The CDR3 DNA reads as TGTGCCAGCAGTCCAGGGTTGAATTCACCCCTCCACTTT. Using reference TRBV2 and TRBJ1-6 for the parts outside the CDR3, the full variable domain is EPEVTQTPSHQVTQMGQEVILRCVPISNHLYFYWYRQILGQKVEFLVSFYNNEISEKSEIFDDQFSVERPDGSNFTLKIRSTKLEDSAMYFCASSPGLNSPLHFGNGTRLTVT.

This sequence joins TRBV7-9 and TRBJ1-2, with a weak D call TRBD1 (5 bases). The CDR3 has 18 amino acids. Between the trimmed V and J ends, which lost 6 bases and 5 bases, there was a span of 28 bases. Germline V lookup: CDR1 SEHNR, CDR2 FQNEAQ (reference sequence). CDR3 residues: CASSYLDSAIFRGYGYTF. CDR3 nucleotide sequence: TGTGCCAGCAGTTACCTTGACAGTGCAATTTTTCGTGGGTATGGCTACACCTTC. The whole variable domain, remainder taken from reference TRBV7-9 and TRBJ1-2, is DTGVSQNPRHKITKRGQNVTFRCDPISEHNRLYWYRQTLGQGPEFLTYFQNEAQLEKSRLLSDRFSAERPKGSFSTLEIQRTEQGDSAMYLCASSYLDSAIFRGYGYTFGSGTRLTVV.

V is TRBV9 and J is TRBJ1-2; 8 nucleotides match TRBD1. There are 17 residues in the CDR3. Germline V gene data show CDR1 as SGDLS and CDR2 as YYNGEE. The V and J ends lost 0 bases and 6 bases, in that order; junction bases with no gene match: 13. The CDR3 nucleotides read TGTGCCAGCAGCGTAGATCCGGTTGGACAGGGATTAAATGGCTACACCTTC. Its translation: CASSVDPVGQGLNGYTF.